This T cell receptor (beta chain) emerged from a study of blood T cell repertoires in COVID-19. Turning to the study itself: COVID-19 samples collected from the United States, Italy and Spain covered acute and convalescent phases. Sources were T cells, B-cell-depleted T cells, or PBMCs; the material itself was cDNA or gDNA.

In the authors' methods: Estimates of nucleated cell counts were drawn from the amplification of reference gene primers. Clones were read by immunoSEQ multiplex PCR, and TCRdb kept only the in-frame ones, dropping some. V and J calls and clone size are those listed in that table; D and trimming were worked out from the DNA. The table records roughly 250,000 clones, around 82% of them present only once. Germline values: CDR1 SGHRS, CDR2 YFSETQ. The CDR3 covers 15 residues. The V gene lost 6 bases and the J gene lost 1 base, with 16 bases spanning the gap. Seattle patients were enrolled while actively infected and followed longitudinally.

This chain connects TRBV5-1 to TRBJ1-1; possible D gene TRBD1, 5 bases. Material: peripheral blood. The sequence was obtained from a human donor with COVID-19, enrolled during active disease. The donor label of this sample is uncertain. In nucleotides, the CDR3 is TGCGCCAGCAAAAGGGGTCAAAATCAGAACACTGAAGCTTTCTTT. Translated, it gives CASKRGQNQNTEAFF.